Each of the 4 T cell receptor beta chains below was sequenced from the same sample in a study of blood T cell repertoires in COVID-19. Here immunoSEQ multiplex PCR was the method, and the copy in TCRdb shows in-frame clones only, minus some. The sample includes 200,000 to 250,000 clones, approximately 86% of them seen just once. What was sequenced was peripheral blood. Receptors were obtained from a man aged 55 to 69 with acute or convalescent COVID-19.

The gene calls are TRBV28 and TRBJ1-1, with D possibly being TRBD1 (6 bases). V lost 1 base and J 4 bases, leaving 16 bases between the germline ends. Germline-derived CDR1 and CDR2 are MDHEN and SYDVKM. The CDR3 contains 16 residues. CDR3 nucleotides: TGTGCCAGCAGTTTATTGGGACACCTCATGAGCACTGAAGCTTTCTTT. This codes for CASSLLGHLMSTEAFF.

This chain uses TRBV24-1 with TRBJ2-5; 14 bases are a match to TRBD2. The CDR3 runs 17 residues. From germline, CDR1 is KGHDR and CDR2 SFDVKD. The V segment lost 6 bases and the J segment 4 bases; nucleotides outside the gene matches: 9. Here the CDR3 DNA reads TGTGCCACCAGTCCTGGGGCGACTAGCGGGGGGGGAGAGACCCAGTACTTC. This gives the protein CATSPGATSGGGETQYF.

The rearrangement uses TRBV2 and TRBJ2-3; 8 bases map to TRBD2. Germline CDR1 is SNHLY and CDR2 is FYNNEI. The CDR3 is 15 amino acids. The junction had 5 bases not matched to a gene; V was cut back by 5 bases and J by 1 base. This CDR3 reads CASSNEAGGTDTQYF. CDR3 DNA: TGTGCCAGCAGTAATGAAGCGGGGGGCACAGATACGCAGTATTTT.

On this clone: A far larger clone is just one base off, so this is likely a read error. The chain combines TRBV9 with TRBJ2-7; 9 positions agree with TRBD1. Germline V gives CDR1 SGDLS, CDR2 YYNGEE. V was pared by 4 bases and J by 0 bases, with 5 bases of the junction left unmatched. This CDR3 has 15 residues. The CDR3 sequence: CASSPGTGSSYEQYF. The CDR3 DNA sequence: TGTGCCAGCAGCCCGGGGACAGGGAGCTCCTACGAGCAGTACTTC.